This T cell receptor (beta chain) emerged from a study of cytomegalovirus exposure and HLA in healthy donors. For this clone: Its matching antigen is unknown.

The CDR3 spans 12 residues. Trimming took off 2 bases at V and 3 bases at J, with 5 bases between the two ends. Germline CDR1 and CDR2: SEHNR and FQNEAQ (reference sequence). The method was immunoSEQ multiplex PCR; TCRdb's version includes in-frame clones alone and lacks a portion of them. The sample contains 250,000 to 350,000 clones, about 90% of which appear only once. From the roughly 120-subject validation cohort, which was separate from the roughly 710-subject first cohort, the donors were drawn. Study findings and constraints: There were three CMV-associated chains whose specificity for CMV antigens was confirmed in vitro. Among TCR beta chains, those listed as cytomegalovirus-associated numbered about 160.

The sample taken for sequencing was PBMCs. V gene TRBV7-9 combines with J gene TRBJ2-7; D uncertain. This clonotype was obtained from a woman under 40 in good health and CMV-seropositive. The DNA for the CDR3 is TGTGCCAGCAGCTTAAACCACTACGAGCAGTACTTC. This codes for CASSLNHYEQYF.